The 3 T cell receptor beta chains below all came from one sample that was sequenced in a study of T and B cells in COVID-19 patients. Each TRB amplification used roughly 250-550 ng of genomic DNA from blood. TRB rearrangements were amplified by multiplex PCR with BIOMED2 TRB-A/B primers. TCRdb redid the calling of the multiplex PCR reads with MiXCR, one entry per CDR3 protein. This sample yields over 3,500 distinct CDR3 sequences, of which 25% are seen a single time; approximately 22% belongs to the top ten. Sequencing was done on a sample of blood. The receptors come from a human donor with active COVID-19.

By share, this clonotype counts as medium-sized. The chain carries TRBV27 and TRBJ1-2; no firm D call. From germline, CDR1 is MNHEY and CDR2 SMNVEV (reference sequence). The germline V and J ends were trimmed by 8 bases and 8 bases, with 27 bases remaining between them. This CDR3 has 16 amino acids. CDR3 sequence reads: CASSFRGHRKCMGYTF. CDR3 bases: TGTGCCAGCTCCTTCCGAGGGCATCGAAAGTGTATGGGCTACACCTTC.

The CDR3 DNA sequence: TGCGCCAGCAGCTTTTTAGGGACAGGGAACGAAAAACTGTTTTTT. As protein: CASSFLGTGNEKLFF. The chain combines TRBV5-1 with TRBJ1-4, with 9 bases fitting TRBD1. Trimming removed 2 bases from V and 8 bases from J; junction bases left unmatched: 7. There are 15 residues in the CDR3. Germline-derived CDR1 and CDR2 are SGHRS and YFSETQ.

This chain links TRBV19 with TRBJ1-4, with D tentatively TRBD1 (6 bases). The CDR3 runs 14 residues. Germline CDR1 and CDR2: LNHDA and SQIVND (reference sequence). Trimming took 3 bases from V and 5 from J, leaving 10 bases between them. The CDR3, as DNA: TGTGCCAGTAGTATGGGGCAGGGGAATGAAAAACTGTTTTTT. This sequence encodes CASSMGQGNEKLFF.